This T cell receptor (beta chain) was retrieved from a study of identical twins (dated by TCRdb to the mid-2010s). General notes on the study: The study deep-sequenced TCR alpha and beta repertoires from monozygotic twins, unrelated adults of various ages and cord blood to test whether fetal clonotypes persist. Replicate twin experiments were performed at different times using different library preparation protocols to rule out contamination.

Regarding this clonotype: There is no known antigen for this receptor. It has no much larger one-base neighbor in the sample; base qualities were not kept.

All donors were healthy Caucasians. The investigation overall reported the following: Abundant cord blood beta clonotypes had fewer insertions, young adult naive repertoires showed a similar but weaker trend, and memory repertoires showed no such trend. Because the same donors could not be followed over many years, conclusions were based on cross-sectional statistical analysis. Compared with coincidental sharing between unrelated individuals, out-of-frame TCR alpha sequences shared between twins showed an excess of sequences with low generation probability. Zero-insertion analyses could be partly confounded by invariant T cells such as MAIT and iNKT, although diverse VJ usage argued against such confounding for most clonotypes. Recombination models systematically underestimated out-of-frame TCR alpha sharing in monozygotic twins but agreed with sharing between unrelated individuals. In beta out-of-frame sequences, excess twin sharing was weaker, because having fewer shared sequences lowered the signal-to-noise ratio.

For CDR1 and CDR2, the germline V gene (reference sequence) lists DFQATT and SNEGSKA. The CDR3 holds 17 amino acids from the cysteine to the phenylalanine. Only the CDR3 region is kept as DNA, spanning 51 bases read in frame from base 1. V is trimmed back by 1 base and J by 3 bases, and the junction contains 10 bases that no gene match accounts for. The protocol used for the library was 5' RACE. These reads were obtained on an Illumina HiSeq 2000. A universal primer binding site was introduced by template switching, and a unique molecular identifier was present in the final cDNA, enabling accurate counting of TCR cDNA molecules. Specific primers in the conserved constant-segment region were used to synthesize first-strand cDNA for TCR alpha and beta chains. To control for contamination, each cDNA library was double barcoded with a SMART-Mk sample barcode plus Illumina barcodes. Two successive PCR steps introduced TruSeq adapter sequences along with Illumina sample barcodes. Sequencing of the TCR alpha and beta cDNA libraries was done on the Illumina HiSeq platform using custom primers. Under the source paper's analysis protocol: Unique molecular identifiers were extracted from raw reads with MiGEC, and CDR3 positions were determined with MiXCR. For each individual, recombination models were inferred using an EM algorithm with the repgenHMM and IGoR tools. The tcR package in R was used for shared clonotype analysis, with sharing normalized by the product of cloneset sizes. To study raw recombination free of thymic and clonal selection effects, out-of-frame nonproductive sequences were analyzed. The raw public reads went through TCRdb reprocessing: fastp at Q25, MiXCR clone calling, in-frame beta chains kept. Every entry covers one CDR3 protein and lists the most common genes and DNA from its rows. TCRdb assigned the V and J calls; the authors' analysis was not used. The sample yields roughly 1.6 million distinct CDR3 sequences; less than 35% were counted once. 0.27% of the sample is taken by the ten largest.

The sequence came from a newborn girl in good health. The chain is made from TRBV20-1 and TRBJ2-7, and 12 junction bases match TRBD2. Sequenced sample: cord blood. The CDR3 has the sequence CSARGASGRANVYEQYF. DNA sequence: TGCAGTGCTAGAGGGGCTAGCGGGAGGGCAAACGTCTACGAGCAGTACTTC.